This TCR beta chain was captured by sequencing in a study of blood T cell repertoires in COVID-19. As for the study in general: The study drew acute and convalescent COVID-19 samples from the United States, Italy and Spain. T cells, B-cell-depleted T cells, or PBMCs provided the cDNA or gDNA that served as material.

In the study's own analysis: Estimation of nucleated cell counts was performed using reference gene primer amplification. Sequencing was performed with immunoSEQ multiplex PCR; in TCRdb, only in-frame clones are kept and a portion is missing. Clone size and V and J calls were adopted from that table, with D and trimming inferred from the DNA. The top ten clones hold around 9.1% of a sample with about 43,000 clones, about nine tenths of them seen once. This clone was seen a few times. The sequence was collected from a woman older than 75 with active COVID-19. Sequencing input: peripheral blood.

The DNA for the CDR3 is TGTGCCAGCAGCTCCAGGGGGACGGCCTCCTACGAGCAGTACTTC. It specifies CASSSRGTASYEQYF. The chain couples TRBV7-9 to TRBJ2-7; 7 nucleotides align to TRBD1. The CDR3 extends over 15 amino acids. V lost 4 bases, J lost 0 bases, and 6 bases stayed unmatched. Germline V gene lookup returns CDR1 SEHNR and CDR2 FQNEAQ (reference sequence).